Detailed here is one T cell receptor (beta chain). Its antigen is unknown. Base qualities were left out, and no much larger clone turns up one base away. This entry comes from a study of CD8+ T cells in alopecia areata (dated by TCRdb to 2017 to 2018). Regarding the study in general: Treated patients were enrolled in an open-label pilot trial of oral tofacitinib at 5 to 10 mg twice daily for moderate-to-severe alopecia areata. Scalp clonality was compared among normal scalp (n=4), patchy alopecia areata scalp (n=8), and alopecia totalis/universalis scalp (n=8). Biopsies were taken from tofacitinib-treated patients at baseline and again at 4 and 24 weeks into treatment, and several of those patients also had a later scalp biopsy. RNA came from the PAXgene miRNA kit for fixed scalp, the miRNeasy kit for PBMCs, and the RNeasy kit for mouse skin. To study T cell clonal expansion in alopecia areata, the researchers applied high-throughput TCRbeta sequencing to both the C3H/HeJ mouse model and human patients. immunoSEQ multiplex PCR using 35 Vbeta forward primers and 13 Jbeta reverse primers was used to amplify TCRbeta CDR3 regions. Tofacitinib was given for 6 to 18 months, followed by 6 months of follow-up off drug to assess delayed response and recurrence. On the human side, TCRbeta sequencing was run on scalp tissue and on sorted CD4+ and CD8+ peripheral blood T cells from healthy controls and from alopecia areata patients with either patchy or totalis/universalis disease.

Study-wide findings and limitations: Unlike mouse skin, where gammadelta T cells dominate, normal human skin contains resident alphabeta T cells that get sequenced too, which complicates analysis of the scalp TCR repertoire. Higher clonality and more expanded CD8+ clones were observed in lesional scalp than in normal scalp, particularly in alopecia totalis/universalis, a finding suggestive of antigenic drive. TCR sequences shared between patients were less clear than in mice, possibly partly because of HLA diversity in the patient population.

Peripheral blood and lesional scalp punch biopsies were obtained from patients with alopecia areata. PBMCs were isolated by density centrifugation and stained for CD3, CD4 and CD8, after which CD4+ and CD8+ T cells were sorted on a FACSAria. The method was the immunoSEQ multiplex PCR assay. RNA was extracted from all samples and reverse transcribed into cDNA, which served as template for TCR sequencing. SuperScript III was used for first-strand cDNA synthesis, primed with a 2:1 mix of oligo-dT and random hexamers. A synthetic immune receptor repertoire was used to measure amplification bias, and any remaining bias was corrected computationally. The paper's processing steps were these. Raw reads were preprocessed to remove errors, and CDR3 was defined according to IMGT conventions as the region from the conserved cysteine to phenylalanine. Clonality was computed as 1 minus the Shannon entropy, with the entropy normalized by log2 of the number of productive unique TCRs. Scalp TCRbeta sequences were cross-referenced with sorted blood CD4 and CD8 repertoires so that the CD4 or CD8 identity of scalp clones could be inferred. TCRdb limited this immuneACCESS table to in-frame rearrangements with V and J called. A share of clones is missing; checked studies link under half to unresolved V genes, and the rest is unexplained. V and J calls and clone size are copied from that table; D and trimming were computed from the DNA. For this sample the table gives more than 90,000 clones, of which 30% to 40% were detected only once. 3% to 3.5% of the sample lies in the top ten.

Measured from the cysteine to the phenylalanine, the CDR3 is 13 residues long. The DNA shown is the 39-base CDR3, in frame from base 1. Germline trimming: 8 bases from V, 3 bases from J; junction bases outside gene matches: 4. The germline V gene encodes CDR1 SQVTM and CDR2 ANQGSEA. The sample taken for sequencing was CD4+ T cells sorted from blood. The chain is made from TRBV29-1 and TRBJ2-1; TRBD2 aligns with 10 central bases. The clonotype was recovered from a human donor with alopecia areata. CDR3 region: CSSKREGYNEQFF. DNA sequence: TGCAGCTCCAAGCGGGAGGGCTACAATGAGCAGTTCTTC.